The rows below give T cell receptor beta chains drawn from one sample of a study of cytomegalovirus exposure and HLA in healthy donors. Libraries were prepared by immunoSEQ multiplex PCR; TCRdb keeps only in-frame clonotypes and omits some of them. The data show some 73,000 clones, about 90% seen once. Sequencing input: PBMCs. The receptors originated from a woman between 18 and 29 years old in good health and CMV-seropositive. The CDR3 runs from the conserved cysteine through the conserved F or W. The D gene is left open where the match is weak. Clone size is given for some rows only: seen once, a few or many times, or a class if the clone is expanded.

>TRBJ2-2|.|TRBD1|TRBV19
TGTGCCACCACCGGGACAGAACTCACCGGGGAGCTGTTTTTT
CATTGTELTGELFF
>TRBJ2-7|.|TRBD1|TRBV30
TGTGCCTGGAGTCGCACAGGGGACGAGCAGTACTTC
CAWSRTGDEQYF
>TRBJ1-1|.|TRBD1|TRBV10-2
TGCGCCAGCAGTGGGCAGGGGGCCGGGGCTGAAGCTTTCTTT
CASSGQGAGAEAFF
>TRBJ2-4|once|.|TRBV15
TGTGCCACCAGCAGGTCGGGGGGCGCGAACATTCAGTACTTC
CATSRSGGANIQYF
>TRBJ2-7|.|.|TRBV29-1
TGCAGCGTTGAAGAGCGGGGACAGAGGTCCTACGAGCAGTACTTC
CSVEERGQRSYEQYF
>TRBJ2-3|.|TRBD1|TRBV4-3
TGCGCCAGCAGCCAAGCCCCGGGACAGGGGTCAGATACGCAGTATTTT
CASSQAPGQGSDTQYF
>TRBJ1-3|.|TRBD1|TRBV7-9
TGTGCCAGCTCCAGACAGGGCCTTGGAAACACCATATATTTT
CASSRQGLGNTIYF
>TRBJ1-1|.|TRBD1|TRBV19
TGTGCCAGTAGTACGACAGGGGGAGGGACTGAAGCTTTCTTT
CASSTTGGGTEAFF
>TRBJ1-6|.|.|TRBV9
TGTGCCAGCAGCCCAGGCCAGGGTCATTCACCCCTCCACTTT
CASSPGQGHSPLHF
>TRBJ2-3|once|.|TRBV7-2
TGTGCCAGCAGCATCCCTCACACAAGTAACCGTCTTGGCACAGATACGCAGTATTTT
CASSIPHTSNRLGTDTQYF
>TRBJ2-2|.|TRBD1|TRBV9
TGTGCCAGCAGCGTACGGCCGGACAGGGTAACGTCCGGGGAGCTGTTTTTT
CASSVRPDRVTSGELFF
>TRBJ2-7|.|TRBD2|TRBV11-2
TGTGCCAGCAGCTTAGACCCCCCGGGGACTAGGGTCTACGAGCAGTACTTC
CASSLDPPGTRVYEQYF
>TRBJ2-1|.|TRBD2|TRBV28
TGTGCCAGCAGTGAACTAGCGGGAGTGACGATGGGTGAGCAGTTCTTC
CASSELAGVTMGEQFF
>TRBJ2-1|once|TRBD2|TRBV30
TGTGCCTGGAGTCCGGGACCGGGAGGGGGTGAGCAGTTCTTC
CAWSPGPGGGEQFF
>TRBJ2-5|.|TRBD2|TRBV15
TGTGCCACCAGCAGAGCCCTAGCGGCTCAAGAGACCCAGTACTTC
CATSRALAAQETQYF
>TRBJ2-3|.|TRBD2|TRBV5-6
TGTGCCAGCAGCTTACGAGCGGGAGTGACAGATACGCAGTATTTT
CASSLRAGVTDTQYF
>TRBJ1-2|.|.|TRBV5-4
TGTGCCAGCAGCTCCCCGGGCGGGGGGAACTATGGCTACACCTTC
CASSSPGGGNYGYTF
>TRBJ1-1|.|.|TRBV6-5
TGTGCAATCGAGGCGGGGACTGAAGCTTTCTTT
CAIEAGTEAFF
>TRBJ2-5|.|TRBD2|TRBV9
TGTGCCAGCAGCGTATCAGCGGGGGTGGTAGAGACCCAGTACTTC
CASSVSAGVVETQYF
>TRBJ1-1|few|TRBD1|TRBV19
TGTGCCAGTAGTATTCGACAGGGGGCTTGGGCTTTCTTT
CASSIRQGAWAFF
>TRBJ1-2|.|.|TRBV5-4
TGTGCCAGCAGCTACAGCAAATCAGTCTATGGCTACACCTTC
CASSYSKSVYGYTF
>TRBJ2-1|.|TRBD2|TRBV7-2
TGTGCCAGCAGCCGTAGCGGGATATCCTACAATGAGCAGTTCTTC
CASSRSGISYNEQFF
>TRBJ2-3|.|.|TRBV7-6
TGTGCCAGCAGCTCCCTCGGGACTGCCACAGATACGCAGTATTTT
CASSSLGTATDTQYF
>TRBJ2-2|.|.|TRBV7-6
TGTGCCAGCAGCTTTGCGGCGGAGAACACCGGGGAGCTGTTTTTT
CASSFAAENTGELFF
>TRBJ1-4|.|.|TRBV29-1
TGCAGCGTTGAGATCAGGGAAAAACTGTTTTTT
CSVEIREKLFF
>TRBJ2-5|.|.|TRBV19
TGTGCCAGTAGTATATACCCTCCAGGGGAGACCCAGTACTTC
CASSIYPPGETQYF
>TRBJ1-5|few|.|TRBV2
TGTGCCAGCAGTGAGGGGGCGCATAGCAATCAGCCCCAGCATTTT
CASSEGAHSNQPQHF
>TRBJ1-1|.|.|TRBV4-3
TGCGCCAGCAGCCAAGATCAGGTTTCCAAAGCTTTCTTT
CASSQDQVSKAFF
>TRBJ1-2|.|.|TRBV7-2
TGTGCCAGCAGCTCAAGGGGGACTAACTATGGCTACACCTTC
CASSSRGTNYGYTF
>TRBJ2-7|.|.|TRBV23-1
TGCGCCAGCAGTGGAGGGATAAGCTACGAGCAGTACTTC
CASSGGISYEQYF
>TRBJ2-1|.|TRBD2|TRBV7-8
TGTGCCAGCAGCTTAGAGCGGGGACTCTCCTACAATGAGCAGTTCTTC
CASSLERGLSYNEQFF
>TRBJ2-7|.|.|TRBV14
TGTGCCAGCAGCCCCCTGACTAGCGCAAAGGACAGGTCCTACGAGCAGTACTTC
CASSPLTSAKDRSYEQYF
>TRBJ1-1|once|.|TRBV6-5
TGTGCCAGCCTCGAGGGCCGTGAAGCTTTCTTT
CASLEGREAFF
>TRBJ1-2|.|.|TRBV2
TGTGCCAGCAGAGCCGACAGGCTGGGGGGCTACACCTTC
CASRADRLGGYTF
>TRBJ2-1|.|TRBD2|TRBV27
TGTGCCAGCATGGCTCCAATAGGAGCGGGGGGCTACAATGAGCAGTTCTTC
CASMAPIGAGGYNEQFF
>TRBJ1-6|few|TRBD1|TRBV6-4
TGTGCCAGCAGTAGACAGGGCGGTGATGATTCACCCCTCCACTTT
CASSRQGGDDSPLHF